Listed below are T cell receptor beta chains from one sample, sequenced in a study of identical twins. From the 5' RACE reads, TCRdb called clonotypes with MiXCR, one entry per CDR3 protein. The data show 150,000 or so distinct CDR3 sequences, 3% to 4.5% seen once. The sequenced sample consisted of memory T cells sorted from blood. The receptors stem from a man younger than 35 in good health. The CDR3 runs from the conserved cysteine through the conserved F or W. Each record gives: D gene, J gene, clone size, V gene, CDR3 protein, CDR3 DNA. D genes are given only for firm matches. For some rows the clone size is stated as once, few or many, or as a class when expanded; others skip it.

TRBD1 TRBJ2-1 many TRBV24-1 CATSDFNRGGLNEQFF TGTGCCACCAGTGATTTTAACAGGGGTGGTTTGAATGAGCAGTTCTTC
- TRBJ2-1 many TRBV11-1 CASSLTRGFSYNEQFF TGTGCCAGCAGCTTAACTAGGGGTTTCTCCTACAATGAGCAGTTCTTC
- TRBJ2-1 many TRBV12-3/TRBV12-4 CASSLALSSAEQFF TGTGCCAGCAGTTTAGCGCTGTCTAGCGCTGAGCAGTTCTTC
TRBD1 TRBJ1-2 many TRBV7-6 CASSSGQGANYGYTF TGTGCCAGCAGCTCAGGCCAGGGGGCGAACTATGGCTACACCTTC
- TRBJ1-2 - TRBV15 CATSRGRGSDGYTF TGTGCCACCAGCAGAGGAAGGGGTTCGGATGGCTACACCTTC
TRBD2 TRBJ2-7 many TRBV7-2 CASSGTSGIHEQYF TGTGCCAGCAGCGGGACTAGCGGGATCCACGAGCAGTACTTC
TRBD1 TRBJ2-5 many TRBV3-1 CAGTGGQETQYF TGTGCCGGGACAGGGGGCCAAGAGACCCAGTACTTC
- TRBJ2-7 many TRBV5-4 CASRNSRDNEQYF TGTGCCAGCAGAAACTCTAGGGATAACGAGCAGTACTTC
TRBD1 TRBJ1-1 many TRBV14 CASSRGQETEAFF TGTGCCAGCAGCCGGGGACAGGAAACTGAAGCTTTCTTT
- TRBJ2-7 few TRBV19 CASRGTYEQYF TGTGCCAGCAGAGGTACCTACGAGCAGTACTTC
TRBD1 TRBJ2-7 many TRBV7-2 CASSLVTGPMGEQYF TGTGCCAGCAGCTTAGTGACAGGGCCCATGGGGGAGCAGTACTTC
TRBD2 TRBJ2-1 many TRBV30 CAWRRTSGPEWGDEQFF TGTGCCTGGAGGAGGACTAGCGGGCCAGAATGGGGAGATGAGCAGTTCTTC
TRBD1 TRBJ1-4 many TRBV20-1 CSAPRQGRNEKLFF TGCAGTGCCCCCCGACAGGGAAGGAATGAAAAACTGTTTTTT
- TRBJ1-1 many TRBV20-1 CSAQRTTEAFF TGCAGTGCTCAAAGGACCACTGAAGCTTTCTTT
- TRBJ1-6 many TRBV20-1 CRSYNSPLHF TGCAGAAGTTATAATTCACCCCTCCACTTT
- TRBJ2-7 many TRBV10-3 CAIRPGESYEQYF TGTGCCATCAGGCCTGGGGAATCCTACGAGCAGTACTTC
- TRBJ1-2 many TRBV6-2/TRBV6-3 CASSYKAGGGYTF TGTGCCAGCAGTTACAAGGCCGGTGGAGGCTACACCTTC
- TRBJ2-5 many TRBV12-3/TRBV12-4 CASSLAVGETQYF TGTGCCAGCAGTTTAGCGGTGGGGGAGACCCAGTACTTC
- TRBJ1-5 many TRBV12-3/TRBV12-4 CASSYFGQGGQPQHF TGTGCCAGCAGTTATTTCGGTCAGGGTGGTCAGCCCCAGCATTTT
- TRBJ1-2 many TRBV19 CASIGDKVYGYTF TGTGCCAGTATCGGGGACAAGGTATATGGCTACACCTTC
- TRBJ2-1 - TRBV10-3 CAMWKGEGINNEQFF TGTGCCATGTGGAAGGGGGAGGGAATTAACAATGAGCAGTTCTTC
TRBD1 TRBJ1-5 - TRBV30 CAWSAGQGSNQPQHF TGTGCCTGGAGCGCCGGACAGGGAAGCAATCAGCCCCAGCATTTT
- TRBJ2-7 many TRBV12-3/TRBV12-4 CASSLSLSYEQYF TGTGCCAGCAGTTTATCTCTGTCCTACGAGCAGTACTTC
- TRBJ2-1 many TRBV7-2 CASSLFYGEQFF TGTGCCAGCAGCTTATTTTACGGTGAGCAGTTCTTC
- TRBJ2-3 many TRBV6-1 CASSRDLADTQYF TGTGCCAGCAGCCGGGACTTGGCAGATACGCAGTATTTT
- TRBJ2-7 many TRBV30 CAIRNYEQYF TGTGCTATTCGGAACTACGAGCAGTACTTC
TRBD1 TRBJ2-2 many TRBV15 CATSRRGQGGTGELFF TGTGCCACCAGCAGACGGGGACAGGGTGGAACCGGGGAGCTGTTTTTT
- TRBJ1-3 many TRBV5-1 CASSPGESGNTIYF TGCGCCAGCAGCCCGGGTGAATCTGGAAACACCATATATTTT
- TRBJ1-1 many TRBV6-6 CASSSQRGTEAFF TGTGCCAGCAGTTCCCAGAGGGGCACTGAAGCTTTCTTT
- TRBJ2-1 many TRBV27 CASSSVREQFF TGTGCCAGCAGCTCCGTCCGGGAGCAGTTCTTC
TRBD2 TRBJ2-1 many TRBV6-1 CASSHDSGGPYNEQFF TGTGCCAGCAGTCATGACTCGGGAGGTCCGTACAATGAGCAGTTCTTC
TRBD2 TRBJ2-1 - TRBV3-1 CASRGSSSSGGYNEQFF TGTGCCAGCAGAGGATCTTCGAGTTCGGGGGGGTACAATGAGCAGTTCTTC
- TRBJ2-2 many TRBV7-9 CASSLGNTGELFF TGTGCCAGCAGCTTGGGGAACACCGGGGAGCTGTTTTTT
- TRBJ1-1 many TRBV12-3/TRBV12-4 CASSISSSTEAFF TGTGCCAGCAGTATCTCTTCGAGCACTGAAGCTTTCTTT
- TRBJ2-1 many TRBV7-2 CASSWPRYNEQFF TGTGCCAGCAGCTGGCCCAGGTACAATGAGCAGTTCTTC
- TRBJ1-2 few TRBV19 CASMPTYYGYTF TGTGCCAGTATGCCGACCTACTATGGCTACACCTTC
- TRBJ2-3 many TRBV12-3/TRBV12-4 CASSFSPTPGLDITDTQYF TGTGCCAGCAGTTTTTCCCCCACACCGGGACTCGACATCACAGATACGCAGTATTTT
- TRBJ2-5 many TRBV19 CASSTRTLKETQYF TGTGCCAGTAGTACCAGGACCCTTAAAGAGACCCAGTACTTC
- TRBJ1-5 many TRBV19 CATGLGQPQHF TGTGCCACAGGTCTCGGTCAGCCCCAGCATTTT
TRBD1 TRBJ2-1 many TRBV12-3/TRBV12-4 CASSSRTGSGTSRNEQFF TGTGCCAGCAGTTCCAGGACAGGGAGCGGTACGTCCCGCAATGAGCAGTTCTTC
- TRBJ1-2 many TRBV20-1 CSASPLAVSGYTF TGCAGTGCTAGTCCCCTGGCCGTTAGTGGCTACACCTTC
TRBD1 TRBJ1-2 many TRBV2 CASTLQGAGYGYTF TGTGCCAGCACCCTGCAGGGGGCCGGCTATGGCTACACCTTC
TRBD1 TRBJ1-2 few TRBV27 CASSFSGGLYGYTF TGTGCCAGCAGTTTCTCAGGGGGCCTCTATGGCTACACCTTC
- TRBJ1-2 many TRBV13 CASSFGGYTF TGTGCCAGCAGTTTTGGTGGCTACACCTTC
- TRBJ1-5 many TRBV12-3/TRBV12-4 CASSALGPQHF TGTGCCAGCAGTGCTTTGGGGCCCCAGCATTTT
TRBD2 TRBJ2-3 medium-sized TRBV15 CATSELAATDTQYF TGTGCCACCAGTGAGCTAGCGGCCACAGATACGCAGTATTTT
- TRBJ2-3 many TRBV20-1 CSARDFFSPSPDTQYF TGCAGTGCTAGGGACTTTTTTTCCCCATCCCCAGATACGCAGTATTTT
- TRBJ1-1 many TRBV16 CASSRGIEAFF TGTGCCAGCAGCCGGGGGATAGAAGCTTTCTTT
- TRBJ1-3 many TRBV7-2 CASRVSMGDTIYF TGTGCCAGCAGGGTCTCAATGGGGGACACCATATATTTT
- TRBJ1-5 many TRBV5-6 CASSTGHQPQHF TGTGCCAGCAGCACTGGACATCAGCCCCAGCATTTT
- TRBJ2-2 many TRBV27 CASKTGTLGTGELFF TGTGCCAGCAAGACCGGGACCTTGGGGACCGGGGAGCTGTTTTTT
- TRBJ2-1 once TRBV27 CASRPLVLNEQFF TGTGCCAGCAGACCACTAGTTTTGAATGAGCAGTTCTTC